These 13 T cell receptor beta chains were sequenced from one sample in a study of early T cells in non-severe SARS-CoV-2 infection (dated by TCRdb to about 2021). The receptor library was made with 5' RACE. Instrument used: NextSeq 500. The public reads were reprocessed in TCRdb via fastp at Q25 and MiXCR, keeping in-frame beta chains. Identical CDR3 protein sequences are pooled into one entry, listed with their most common genes and DNA. This sample has approximately 99,000 distinct CDR3 sequences in its table, and around an eighth of those were observed once. Of the sample, less than 3.5% falls within the top ten clones. What was sequenced was whole blood. The origin of the receptors is an adult who was a healthcare worker with PCR-confirmed SARS-CoV-2 infection or an uninfected control (not recorded which).

The chain joins TRBV29-1 to TRBJ2-1; D is perhaps TRBD2 (7 bases). The ends were cut back, 4 bases at V and 7 bases at J, with 14 bases in the middle. Germline CDR1 reads SQVTM; CDR2 reads ANQGSEA. The CDR3 extends over 13 amino acids. The CDR3 DNA is TGCAGCGTTGGCGGGGGCACTATGAATGAGCAGTTCTTC. It yields the protein CSVGGGTMNEQFF.

In its sample, this clonotype was seen many times. This chain connects TRBV28 to TRBJ1-2; TRBD1 agrees at 9 bases. V shed 7 bases, J shed 5 bases, and the junction held 5 bases outside the gene matches. CDR3 length: 13 amino acids. The germline CDR1 and CDR2 sequences are MDHEN and SYDVKM. In nucleotides, the CDR3 is TGTGCCAGCAAACAGGGGGCTGGGTATGGCTACACCTTC. Translated: CASKQGAGYGYTF.

Many counts were recorded for this clonotype. The chain has TRBV7-6 and TRBJ2-5; 8 bases agree with TRBD1. With V trimmed by 5 bases and J by 3 bases, 5 bases remained unmatched. The CDR3 contains 14 residues. CDR1 SGHVS and CDR2 FNYEAQ come from the germline V gene. DNA for the CDR3: TGTGCCAGCAGCCCAGGACAGGGAAAAGAGACCCAGTACTTC. Translating gives CASSPGQGKETQYF. Complete variable domain (other parts from reference TRBV7-6 and TRBJ2-5): GAGVSQSPRYKVTKRGQDVALRCDPISGHVSLYWYRQALGQGPEFLTYFNYEAQQDKSGLPNDRFSAERPEGSISTLTIQRTEQRDSAMYRCASSPGQGKETQYFGPGTRLLVL.

This chain connects TRBV19 to TRBJ2-1; TRBD2 aligns across 8 bases. V gave up 9 bases and J gave up 10 bases; unmatched junction bases: 14. Germline lookup yields CDR1 LNHDA and CDR2 SQIVND (reference sequence). This CDR3 has 14 residues. In DNA form, the CDR3 reads TGTGCCAGCCACCGGGGGGGGGTCCATCCCGAGCAGTTCTTC. Translating gives CASHRGGVHPEQFF.

The chain recombines TRBV20-1 with TRBJ2-2; possibly TRBD2 for D (5 bases). The V end was cut by 0 bases, the J end by 5 bases, with 7 bases between. The CDR3 covers 13 residues. CDR1 and CDR2 from the germline V gene are DFQATT and SNEGSKA (reference sequence). CDR3 in amino acids: CSARESGTGELFF. CDR3 nucleotides: TGCAGTGCTAGAGAGAGCGGTACCGGGGAGCTGTTTTTT.

This clonotype was detected ten times or more. The chain combines TRBV5-4 with TRBJ2-3; D gene unclear. This CDR3 region has 14 residues. The V and J ends lost 2 bases and 2 bases respectively, with 9 bases between them. CDR1 and CDR2 (germline): SGHNT, YYREEE (reference sequence). CDR3 sequence (DNA): TGTGCCAGCAGCTTATCGGTGAACACAGATACGCAGTATTTT. It is translated as CASSLSVNTDTQYF. The full variable domain, with the rest looked up from reference TRBV5-4 and TRBJ2-3, is ETGVTQSPTHLIKTRGQQVTLRCSSQSGHNTVSWYQQALGQGPQFIFQYYREEENGRGNFPPRFSGLQFPNYSSELNVNALELDDSALYLCASSLSVNTDTQYFGPGTRLTVL.

This clonotype came up a few times. This chain connects TRBV12-3 or TRBV12-4 to TRBJ1-1; unclear D gene. The CDR3 runs to 15 residues. Deletions cut 1 base from V and 0 bases from J, with 9 bases between. CDR3 region: CASSLVEVLNTEAFF. The CDR3 region has the DNA TGTGCCAGCAGTTTAGTCGAGGTATTGAACACTGAAGCTTTCTTT.

This clonotype was picked up many times. This chain uses TRBV12-3 or TRBV12-4 with TRBJ1-2; maybe TRBD1 (6 bases). Trimming cost V 5 bases and J 1 base, with 11 bases left between them. This CDR3 is built from 14 residues. The CDR3 is CASSRLGGNYGYTF. Here the CDR3 DNA reads TGTGCCAGCAGTCGACTAGGGGGTAACTATGGCTACACCTTC.

The J gene is TRBJ2-5, the V gene TRBV7-6, with D unresolved. Per germline, CDR1 SGHVS and CDR2 FNYEAQ. CDR3 length: 15 residues. Trimming removed 4 bases from V and 0 bases from J, with 12 bases in between. The CDR3 nucleotides read TGTGCCAGCAGCTCGAGCGCGATTAACCAAGAGACCCAGTACTTC. It is translated as CASSSSAINQETQYF.

As to this clonotype: A much larger clone is a single base away; this may be a read error. The V and J genes are TRBV7-3 and TRBJ2-3; 7 positions match TRBD1. CDR1 and CDR2 from the germline V gene are SGHTA and FQGTGA. CDR3 size: 15 residues. In DNA form, the CDR3 reads TGTGCCAGCAGCCGGGGACAGCTTAGCACAGATACGCAGTGTTTT. Its protein product is CASSRGQLSTDTQCF.

Worth noting for this clonotype: This clone may be a read error of a much larger clone one base away. In DNA form, the CDR3 reads TGTGCCAGCAGCTCATATGTGCAACAGCCCCAGCATTTT. Translating gives CASSSYVQQPQHF. The chain joins TRBV5-6 to TRBJ1-5; D unclear. CDR3 size: 13 residues. Per the germline V gene, CDR1 is SGHDT and CDR2 is YYEEEE. Trimming pared 3 bases from V and 7 bases from J, leaving 11 bases between.

V and J are TRBV10-2 and TRBJ2-7, with TRBD2 matching over 7 bases. CDR3 length: 13 residues. CDR1 is WSHSY and CDR2 is SAAADI in the germline V gene. The trim removed 3 bases at V and 7 bases at J, leaving 6 bases unmatched. As DNA, the CDR3 is TGCGCCAGCAGTGAACGGGAGGAACGGGAGCAGTACTTC. Amino acid sequence: CASSEREEREQYF.

This rearrangement joins TRBV7-9 to TRBJ2-2, with D perhaps TRBD2 (5 bases). Germline assignment: CDR1 SEHNR and CDR2 FQNEAQ (reference sequence). V was pared by 1 base and J by 1 base, with 13 bases between. The CDR3 sequence is 17 residues long. The CDR3 is CASSLEDGGRNTGELFF. The CDR3 nucleotides read TGTGCCAGCAGCTTAGAAGATGGCGGGCGGAACACCGGGGAGCTGTTTTTT.